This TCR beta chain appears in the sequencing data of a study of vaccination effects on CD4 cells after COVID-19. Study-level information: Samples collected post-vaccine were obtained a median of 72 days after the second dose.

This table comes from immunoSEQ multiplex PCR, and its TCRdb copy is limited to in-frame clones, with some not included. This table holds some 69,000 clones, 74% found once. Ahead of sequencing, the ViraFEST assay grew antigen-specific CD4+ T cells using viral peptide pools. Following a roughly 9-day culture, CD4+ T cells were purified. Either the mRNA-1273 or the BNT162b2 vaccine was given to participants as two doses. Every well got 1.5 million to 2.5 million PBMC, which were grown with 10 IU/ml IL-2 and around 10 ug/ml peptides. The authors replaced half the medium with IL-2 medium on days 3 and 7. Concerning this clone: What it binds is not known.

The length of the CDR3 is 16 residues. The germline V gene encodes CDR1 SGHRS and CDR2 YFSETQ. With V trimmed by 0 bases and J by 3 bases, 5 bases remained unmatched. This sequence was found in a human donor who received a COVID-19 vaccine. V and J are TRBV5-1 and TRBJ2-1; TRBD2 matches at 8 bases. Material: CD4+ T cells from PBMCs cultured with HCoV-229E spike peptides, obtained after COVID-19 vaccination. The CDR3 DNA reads TGCGCCAGCAGCTTGGCCCGGGGGGGTAACTACAATGAGCAGTTCTTC. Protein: CASSLARGGNYNEQFF.